These 22 T cell receptor beta chains were sequenced from one sample in a study of cytomegalovirus exposure and HLA in healthy donors. PCR involved 60 Vbeta and 13 Jbeta primers. Sequenced by immunoSEQ multiplex PCR; TCRdb stores in-frame clones only, minus some. The data contain roughly 150,000 clones, 70% to 80% of them singletons. The sequenced sample was PBMCs. The receptors shown here come from a woman in her 40s in good health and CMV-seronegative.

This sequence joins TRBV6-5 and TRBJ2-7; D is uncertain. This CDR3 comprises 14 residues. The germline V and J ends were trimmed by 6 bases and 0 bases, with 12 bases remaining between them. Looked up from germline, CDR1 is MNHEY and CDR2 is SVGAGI. CDR3 DNA sequence: TGTGCCAGCAGGCCCCTATCGAGCTCCTACGAGCAGTACTTC. Its protein product is CASRPLSSSYEQYF.

The chain links TRBV7-9 to TRBJ2-1, with 10 bases fitting TRBD1. The CDR3 is made up of 18 amino acids. Germline V gene sequence: CDR1 SEHNR, CDR2 FQNEAQ (reference sequence). Trimming took 5 bases from V and 1 from J; bases not matched to a gene: 11. CDR3 nucleotides: TGTGCCAGCAGCCTAGACAGGGGGCCCCTCGCGTCCTACAATGAGCAGTTCTTC. Translated, it gives CASSLDRGPLASYNEQFF.

Only a few counts were recorded for this clone. V is TRBV5-6 and J is TRBJ1-1; D may be TRBD1 (5 bases). Between the trimmed V and J ends, which lost 0 bases and 0 bases, there was a span of 9 bases. The germline V gene encodes CDR1 SGHDT and CDR2 YYEEEE. The CDR3 spans 15 residues. This CDR3 reads CASSLVGGMNTEAFF. The CDR3 nucleotides are TGTGCCAGCAGCTTGGTTGGGGGGATGAACACTGAAGCTTTCTTT.

The chain has TRBV6-1 and TRBJ2-7; 11 bases fit TRBD2. CDR1 is MNHNS and CDR2 is SASEGT in the germline V gene. The CDR3 runs 15 residues. The J segment lost 6 bases and the V segment lost 8 bases, leaving 12 bases of the junction unmatched. CDR3 nucleotide sequence: TGTGCCAGCGAATATAGCGGGAGGGCCCAGGGCGAGCAGTACTTC. This translates into CASEYSGRAQGEQYF.

Details on this clone: Other DNA sequences in the sample encode the same CDR3. This sequence joins TRBV29-1 and TRBJ2-1; 9 positions match TRBD2. The trim removed 6 bases at V and 1 base at J, leaving 7 bases unmatched. CDR1 and CDR2 from the germline V gene are SQVTM and ANQGSEA. This CDR3 region has 15 residues. The CDR3 spells CSVELSGRSYNEQFF. In nucleotides, the CDR3 is TGCAGCGTAGAGCTAAGCGGGAGGTCCTACAATGAGCAGTTCTTC.

Here the CDR3 reads CATVPSPGQGIYEQYF. CDR3 DNA sequence: TGTGCCACCGTACCCTCACCGGGACAGGGGATCTACGAGCAGTACTTC. The genes are TRBV28 and TRBJ2-7; 10 bases are a match to TRBD1. The ends lost 10 bases at V and 3 bases at J; junction bases unmatched: 15. Germline loops: CDR1 MDHEN, CDR2 SYDVKM. The CDR3 consists of 16 residues.

The chain uses TRBV5-1 and TRBJ2-5, with 11 bases lining up with TRBD2. The germline gives CDR1 SGHRS, CDR2 YFSETQ. This CDR3 contains 13 residues. V was clipped by 7 bases and J by 4 bases; unmatched bases: 3. The CDR3 spells CASGLAGPETQYF. In DNA form, the CDR3 reads TGCGCCAGCGGACTAGCGGGTCCAGAGACCCAGTACTTC.

The chain uses TRBV6-1 and TRBJ2-1; D might be TRBD2 (6 bases). The CDR3 is 16 amino acids. V lost 2 bases to trimming and J lost 1 base, with 12 bases between them. The V gene's germline CDR1 is MNHNS and CDR2 SASEGT. CDR3 sequence: CASSELASVSYNEQFF. The CDR3, as DNA: TGTGCCAGCAGTGAACTAGCTAGCGTGTCCTACAATGAGCAGTTCTTC.

The chain recombines TRBV6-6 with TRBJ2-4, with D tentatively TRBD2 (6 bases). Germline lookup yields CDR1 MNHNY and CDR2 SVGAGI (reference sequence). There are 16 residues in the CDR3. V lost 6 bases to trimming and J lost 5 bases, with 20 bases between them. This CDR3 is CASRFAVESGENIQYF. The CDR3 nucleotides are TGTGCCAGCAGGTTCGCCGTAGAGTCGGGGGAAAACATTCAGTACTTC.

The genes are TRBV6-1 and TRBJ1-2, with D uncertain. V was shortened by 1 base and J by 4 bases, with 13 bases between the two germline ends. Per the germline V gene, CDR1 is MNHNS and CDR2 is SASEGT. The CDR3 length is 15 residues. CDR3 amino acids: CASSEGKRNSYGYTF. CDR3 DNA sequence: TGTGCCAGCAGTGAAGGCAAGAGAAATAGCTATGGCTACACCTTC.

This chain connects TRBV19 to TRBJ2-3; D uncertain. The CDR3 contains 12 residues. The germline V and J ends were trimmed by 5 bases and 2 bases, with 5 bases remaining between them. In germline, CDR1 is LNHDA, CDR2 SQIVND (reference sequence). CDR3 amino acids: CASSPNTDTQYF. For the CDR3, the DNA is TGTGCCAGTAGTCCTAACACAGATACGCAGTATTTT.

The rearrangement links TRBV11-3 to TRBJ2-5, with TRBD2 identical over 7 bases. Germline assignment: CDR1 SGHNT and CDR2 YENEEA. This CDR3 spans 14 amino acids. The V gene end was trimmed by 7 bases and the J gene end by 1 base; junction bases not matched to a gene: 6. The DNA for the CDR3 is TGTGCCAGCACGTCCGGGGGGACCCAAGAGACCCAGTACTTC. It translates to CASTSGGTQETQYF.

This chain uses TRBV5-1 with TRBJ1-4, with no clear D. This CDR3 contains 14 residues. Trimming stripped 3 bases from V and 0 bases from J, with 6 bases between. Germline CDR1 and CDR2: SGHRS and YFSETQ. The CDR3 DNA sequence: TGCGCCAGCAGCTCCACAGCAACTAATGAAAAACTGTTTTTT. Translation: CASSSTATNEKLFF.

The chain links TRBV6-5 to TRBJ2-3, with a tentative D call TRBD2 (5 bases). Germline CDR1 MNHEY, CDR2 SVGAGI. Deletions cut 6 bases from V and 2 bases from J, with 15 bases between. The CDR3 is made up of 15 amino acids. CDR3 sequence: CASSPPGDNTDTQYF. The CDR3 DNA sequence: TGTGCCAGCAGCCCCCCCGGGGATAACACAGATACGCAGTATTTT.

This sequence joins TRBV15 and TRBJ2-7; unclear D gene. Between the trimmed V and J ends, which lost 0 bases and 7 bases, there was a span of 13 bases. The CDR3 extends over 14 amino acids. CDR1 LNHNV and CDR2 YYDKDF come from the germline V gene (reference sequence). CDR3 bases: TGTGCCACCAGCAGAGATCTGACTCCCGAGGAGCAGTACTTC. Translation gives CATSRDLTPEEQYF.

V is TRBV7-3 and J is TRBJ1-2; 10 nucleotides align to TRBD1. This CDR3 region has 15 residues. Trimming at V came to 4 bases and at J to 9 bases, leaving 11 bases not matched to a gene. Germline V gene lookup returns CDR1 SGHTA and CDR2 FQGTGA. In DNA, the CDR3 is TGTGCCAGCAGCTCCGCCCCGGGACAGGGGACGAGCTACACCTTC. Translation gives CASSSAPGQGTSYTF.

This clone was observed a few times. This sequence joins TRBV7-2 and TRBJ2-1; a possible D gene is TRBD2 (7 bases). The germline V and J ends were trimmed by 3 bases and 5 bases, with 11 bases remaining between them. The CDR3 covers 14 residues. CDR1 SGHTA and CDR2 FQGNSA come from the germline V gene. The CDR3 sequence: CASSLGGLDNEQFF. CDR3 sequence (DNA): TGTGCCAGCAGCTTGGGGGGGCTAGACAATGAGCAGTTCTTC.

The V call is TRBV7-9, the J call TRBJ2-3; 12 bases are a match to TRBD2. The CDR3 length is 15 residues. The J segment lost 5 bases and the V segment lost 5 bases, leaving 5 bases of the junction unmatched. Germline loops: CDR1 SEHNR, CDR2 FQNEAQ (reference sequence). The chain's CDR3 is CASSVRLAGEDTQYF. The CDR3, as DNA: TGTGCCAGCAGCGTTCGACTAGCGGGAGAAGATACGCAGTATTTT.

V usage is TRBV27 and J usage is TRBJ2-5; TRBD1 is a possible D gene (7 bases). Trimming cost V 3 bases and J 4 bases, with 12 bases left between them. CDR1 is MNHEY, CDR2 SMNVEV, per germline (reference sequence). The CDR3 is 14 residues long. The DNA of the CDR3 is TGTGCCAGCAGTTTTACTCAGGGGGGAGAGACCCAGTACTTC. As protein: CASSFTQGGETQYF.

The chain employs TRBV7-3 and TRBJ2-2; D unclear. Germline CDR1 reads SGHTA; CDR2 reads FQGTGA. Between the trimmed V and J ends, which lost 5 bases and 5 bases, there was a span of 15 bases. The CDR3 is 15 amino acids. The CDR3 sequence: CASSPQAPPTGELFF. In DNA, the CDR3 is TGTGCCAGCAGCCCACAAGCGCCGCCGACCGGGGAGCTGTTTTTT.

J is TRBJ1-5 and V is TRBV2; 8 bases fit TRBD1. V dropped 2 bases and J dropped 6; count of bases not matched to a gene: 3. Germline CDR1 is SNHLY and CDR2 is FYNNEI. The CDR3 consists of 14 residues. In DNA, the CDR3 is TGTGCCAGCAGTGAACAACAGGGGGTTCAGCCCCAGCATTTT. It encodes CASSEQQGVQPQHF.

The chain combines TRBV30 with TRBJ2-6, with no clear D. Trimming took 2 bases from V and 2 from J, leaving 7 bases between them. Germline CDR1 and CDR2: GTSNPN and SVGIG (reference sequence). CDR3 length: 14 residues. The CDR3 region is CAWSTIAGANVLTF. CDR3 in DNA: TGTGCCTGGAGTACGATAGCTGGGGCCAACGTCCTGACTTTC.